This is a list of T cell receptor beta chains from one sample in a study of T cell responses to AZD1222 COVID-19 vaccine. Produced via immunoSEQ multiplex PCR; TCRdb's table is partial and in-frame only. The profile shows about 130,000 clones, around 90% of them singletons. Material: peripheral blood, obtained 28 days after the second AZD1222 dose. The receptors come from an adult who received the AZD1222 COVID-19 vaccine. Each CDR3 is given with its conserved first and last residue.

j_call: TRBJ1-2
cdr3_length: 14
v_call: TRBV19
cdr3_aa: CASSPRREGYGYTF

j_call: TRBJ1-1
cdr3_length: 15
v_call: TRBV3-1/TRBV3-2
cdr3_aa: CASSQGSGLDTEAFF

j_call: TRBJ1-2
cdr3_length: 13
v_call: TRBV3-1/TRBV3-2
cdr3_aa: CASSTSESYGYTF

j_call: TRBJ2-4
cdr3_length: 14
v_call: TRBV18
cdr3_aa: CASSLPIAKNIQYF

j_call: TRBJ1-3
cdr3_length: 15
v_call: TRBV5-4
cdr3_aa: CASSLAGASGNTIYF

j_call: TRBJ1-3
cdr3_length: 13
v_call: TRBV28
cdr3_aa: CASSERQRNTIYF

j_call: TRBJ2-7
cdr3_length: 14
v_call: TRBV18
cdr3_aa: CASSPPSALGEQYF

j_call: TRBJ1-5
cdr3_length: 16
v_call: TRBV4-1
cdr3_aa: CASSQDWTGNNQPQHF

j_call: TRBJ1-2
cdr3_length: 14
v_call: TRBV6-4
cdr3_aa: CASSDSGQRDGYTF

j_call: TRBJ1-5
cdr3_length: 13
v_call: TRBV12-3/TRBV12-4
cdr3_aa: CASSASEGQPQHF

j_call: TRBJ2-3
cdr3_length: 12
v_call: TRBV10-3
cdr3_aa: CAISESGDTQYF

j_call: TRBJ2-5
cdr3_length: 14
v_call: TRBV5-1
cdr3_aa: CASSLAGVGETQYF